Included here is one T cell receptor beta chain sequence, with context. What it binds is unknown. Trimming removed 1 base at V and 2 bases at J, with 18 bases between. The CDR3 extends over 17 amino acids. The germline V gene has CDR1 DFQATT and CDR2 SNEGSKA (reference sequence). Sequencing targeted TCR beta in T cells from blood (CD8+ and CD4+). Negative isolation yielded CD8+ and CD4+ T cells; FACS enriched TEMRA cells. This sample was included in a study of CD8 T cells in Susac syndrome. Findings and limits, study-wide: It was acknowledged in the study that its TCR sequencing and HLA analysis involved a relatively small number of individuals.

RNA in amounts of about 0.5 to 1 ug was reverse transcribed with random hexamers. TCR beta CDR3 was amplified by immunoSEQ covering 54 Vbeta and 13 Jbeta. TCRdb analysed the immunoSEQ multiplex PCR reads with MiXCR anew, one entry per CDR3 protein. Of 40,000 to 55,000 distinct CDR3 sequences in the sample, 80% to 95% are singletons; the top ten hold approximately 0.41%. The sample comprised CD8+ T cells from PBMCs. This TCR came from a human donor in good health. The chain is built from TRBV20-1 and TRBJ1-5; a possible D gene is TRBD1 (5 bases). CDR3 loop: CSARGFLGERGNQPQHF. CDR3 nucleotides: TGCAGTGCTAGAGGTTTCCTAGGGGAGAGGGGCAATCAGCCCCAGCATTTT.